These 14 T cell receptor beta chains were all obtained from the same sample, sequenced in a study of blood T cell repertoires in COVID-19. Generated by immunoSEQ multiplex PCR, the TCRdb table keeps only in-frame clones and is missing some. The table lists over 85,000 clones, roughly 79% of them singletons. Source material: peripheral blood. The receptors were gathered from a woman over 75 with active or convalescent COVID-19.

This CDR3 is CASSWLGGYEQYF. For the CDR3, the DNA is TGTGCCAGCAGCTGGCTGGGGGGTTACGAGCAGTACTTC. The genes are TRBV7-2 and TRBJ2-7, with D possibly TRBD2 on 6 matching bases. Trimming pared 4 bases from V and 4 bases from J, leaving 11 bases between. The length of the CDR3 is 13 residues. Looked up from germline, CDR1 is SGHTA and CDR2 is FQGNSA.

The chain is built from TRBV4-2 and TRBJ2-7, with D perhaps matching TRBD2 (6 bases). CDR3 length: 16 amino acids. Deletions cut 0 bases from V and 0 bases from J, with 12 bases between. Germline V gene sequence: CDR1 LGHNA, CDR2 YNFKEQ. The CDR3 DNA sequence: TGTGCCAGCAGCCAAGAAGGCGGGATTTTCTCCTACGAGCAGTACTTC. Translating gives CASSQEGGIFSYEQYF.

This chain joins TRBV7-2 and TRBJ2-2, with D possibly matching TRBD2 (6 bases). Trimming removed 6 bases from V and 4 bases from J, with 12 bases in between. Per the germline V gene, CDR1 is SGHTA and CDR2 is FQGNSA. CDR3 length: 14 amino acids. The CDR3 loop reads CASRDYRPTGELFF. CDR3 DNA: TGTGCCAGCAGGGACTATCGGCCCACCGGGGAGCTGTTTTTT.

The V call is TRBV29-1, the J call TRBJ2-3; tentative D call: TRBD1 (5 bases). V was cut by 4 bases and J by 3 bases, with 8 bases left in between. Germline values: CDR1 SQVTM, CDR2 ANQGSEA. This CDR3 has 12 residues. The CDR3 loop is CSVARVTDTQYF. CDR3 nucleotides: TGCAGCGTTGCCAGGGTAACAGATACGCAGTATTTT.

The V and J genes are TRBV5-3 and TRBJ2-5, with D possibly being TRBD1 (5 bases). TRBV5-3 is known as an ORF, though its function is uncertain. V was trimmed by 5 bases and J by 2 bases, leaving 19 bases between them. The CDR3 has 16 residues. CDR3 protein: CARRGPRHRKQETQYF. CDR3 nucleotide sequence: TGTGCCAGAAGGGGGCCCCGACACAGAAAACAAGAGACCCAGTACTTC.

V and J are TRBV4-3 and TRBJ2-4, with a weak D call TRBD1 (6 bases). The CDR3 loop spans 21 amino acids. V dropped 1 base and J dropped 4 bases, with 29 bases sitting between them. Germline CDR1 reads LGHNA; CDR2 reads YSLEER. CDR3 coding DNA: TGCGCCAGCAGCCAAGTGATTGGGGGCCATGATACTATGGGGCCTAAAAACATTCAGTACTTC. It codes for CASSQVIGGHDTMGPKNIQYF.

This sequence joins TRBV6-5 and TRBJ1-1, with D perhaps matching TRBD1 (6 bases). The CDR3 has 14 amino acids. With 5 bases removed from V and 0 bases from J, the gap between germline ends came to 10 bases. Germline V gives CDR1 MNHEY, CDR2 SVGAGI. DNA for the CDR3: TGTGCCAGCAGTACACAGGGTATGAACACTGAAGCTTTCTTT. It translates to CASSTQGMNTEAFF.

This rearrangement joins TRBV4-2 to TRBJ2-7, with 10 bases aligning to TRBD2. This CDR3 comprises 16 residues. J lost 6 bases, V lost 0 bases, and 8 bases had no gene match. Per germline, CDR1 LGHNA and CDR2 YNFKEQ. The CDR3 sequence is CASSQDALAGVLEQYF. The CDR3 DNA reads TGTGCCAGCAGCCAAGATGCGCTAGCGGGAGTGCTCGAGCAGTACTTC.

The CDR3, as DNA: TGTGCCAGCAGTGACCCCGGGAGGGCCGGGAATGAGCAGTTCTTC. It is translated as CASSDPGRAGNEQFF. The chain employs TRBV25-1 and TRBJ2-1; 8 bases map to TRBD2. Germline assignment: CDR1 MGHDK and CDR2 SYGVNS. The V segment lost 3 bases and the J segment 7 bases; nucleotides outside the gene matches: 8. This CDR3 is built from 15 residues. Supplemented by reference TRBV25-1 and TRBJ2-1, the full variable domain reads EADIYQTPRYLVIGTGKKITLECSQTMGHDKMYWYQQDPGMELHLIHYSYGVNSTEKGDLSSESTVSRIRTEHFPLTLESARPSHTSQYLCASSDPGRAGNEQFFGPGTRLTVL.

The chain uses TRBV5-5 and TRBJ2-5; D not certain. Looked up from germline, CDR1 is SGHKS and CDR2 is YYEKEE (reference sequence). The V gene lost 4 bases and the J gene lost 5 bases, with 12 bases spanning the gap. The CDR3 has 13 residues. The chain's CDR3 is CASSLDTWETQYF. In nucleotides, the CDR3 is TGTGCCAGCAGCCTTGACACCTGGGAGACCCAGTACTTC.

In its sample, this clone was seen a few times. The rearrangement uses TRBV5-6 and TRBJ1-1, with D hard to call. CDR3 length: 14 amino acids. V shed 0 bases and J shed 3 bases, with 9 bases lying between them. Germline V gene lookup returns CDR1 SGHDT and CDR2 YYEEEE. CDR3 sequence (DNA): TGTGCCAGCAGCTTGGGTTTCCCAGACACTGAAGCTTTCTTT. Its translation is CASSLGFPDTEAFF.

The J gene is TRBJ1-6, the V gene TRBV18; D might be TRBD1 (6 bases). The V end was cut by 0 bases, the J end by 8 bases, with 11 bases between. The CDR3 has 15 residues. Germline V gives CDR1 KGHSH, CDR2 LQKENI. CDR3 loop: CASSPPRAGDSPLHF. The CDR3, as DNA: TGTGCCAGCTCACCACCGAGGGCAGGGGATTCACCCCTCCACTTT.

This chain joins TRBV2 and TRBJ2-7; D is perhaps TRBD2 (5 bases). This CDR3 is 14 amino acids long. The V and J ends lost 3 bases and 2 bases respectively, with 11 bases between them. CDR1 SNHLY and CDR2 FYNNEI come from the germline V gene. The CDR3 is CASSDSRGPYEQYF. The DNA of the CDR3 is TGTGCCAGCAGTGATAGTAGAGGGCCCTACGAGCAGTACTTC.

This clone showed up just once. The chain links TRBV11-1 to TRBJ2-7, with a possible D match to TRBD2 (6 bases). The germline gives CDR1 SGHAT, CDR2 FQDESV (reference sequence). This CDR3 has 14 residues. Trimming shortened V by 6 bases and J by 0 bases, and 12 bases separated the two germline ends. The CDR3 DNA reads TGTGCCAGCAGGACCTCCGGGGGCTCCTACGAGCAGTACTTC. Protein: CASRTSGGSYEQYF.